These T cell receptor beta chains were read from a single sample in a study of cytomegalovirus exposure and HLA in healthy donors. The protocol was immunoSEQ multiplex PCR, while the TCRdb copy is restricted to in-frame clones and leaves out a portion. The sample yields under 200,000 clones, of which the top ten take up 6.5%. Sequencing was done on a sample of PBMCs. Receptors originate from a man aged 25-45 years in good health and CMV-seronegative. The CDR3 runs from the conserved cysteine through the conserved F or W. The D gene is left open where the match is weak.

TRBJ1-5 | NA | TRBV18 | TGTGCCAGCTCACCAGGCAGGGATCAGCCCCAGCATTTT | CASSPGRDQPQHF
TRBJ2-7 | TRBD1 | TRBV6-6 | TGTGCCAGCAGCCCAGGACAGGGAGTTTCCTACGAGCAGTACTTC | CASSPGQGVSYEQYF
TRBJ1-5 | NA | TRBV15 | TGTGCCACCAGCCACCTGAGGAAGTACAATCAGCCCCAGCATTTT | CATSHLRKYNQPQHF
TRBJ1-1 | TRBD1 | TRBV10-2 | TGCGCCAGCATCACACCCGGGACAGGGGGCAACGTGAACACTGAAGCTTTCTTT | CASITPGTGGNVNTEAFF
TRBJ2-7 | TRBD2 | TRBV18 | TGTGCCAGCTCACCACCTAGCGTAGCGGGGTTCCACGGGGGCGAGCAGTACTTC | CASSPPSVAGFHGGEQYF
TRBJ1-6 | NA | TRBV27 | TGTGCCAGCAGTTTTCGAGGGTATCGGAATTCACCCCTCCACTTT | CASSFRGYRNSPLHF
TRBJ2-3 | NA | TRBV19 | TGTGCCAGTGGAGTGGATACGCAGTATTTT | CASGVDTQYF
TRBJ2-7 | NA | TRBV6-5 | TGTGCCAGCAGTTTATTGGTGGGGCACTACGAGCAGTACTTC | CASSLLVGHYEQYF
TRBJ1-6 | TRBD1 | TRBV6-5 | TGTGCCAGCAGTTACTCAGGGGGCGAGGGGTCACCCCTCCACTTT | CASSYSGGEGSPLHF
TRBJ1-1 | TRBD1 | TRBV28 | TGTGCCAGCACCCATCCCCGGACAGGCACTGAAGCTTTCTTT | CASTHPRTGTEAFF
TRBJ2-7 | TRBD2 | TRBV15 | TGTGCCACCAGCAGAGCCCAACGCTCGGGAGGGGGCGAGCAGTACTTC | CATSRAQRSGGGEQYF
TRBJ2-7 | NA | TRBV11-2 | TGTGCCAGCAGAACTCAAGGGGCCGAGCAGTACTTC | CASRTQGAEQYF
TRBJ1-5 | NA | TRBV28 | TGTGCCAGCAGTTTTAATTCGAACGGGCAGCCCCAGCATTTT | CASSFNSNGQPQHF